These 31 T cell receptor beta chains share one sample of origin, sequenced in a study of T cells expressing NK-cell markers. TCRdb reprocessed the 5' RACE reads and reports one entry per CDR3 protein, with no DNA. The repertoire table contains 140,000 to 150,000 distinct CDR3 sequences. Specimen: blood T cells: a sorted CD56 or NKG2C T cell subset, CD4+ or CD8+ T cells, or bulk PBMC T cells (not recorded which). All receptors derive from a man between 18 and 35 years old in good health.

V and J are TRBV18 and TRBJ2-1; TCRdb's D call of TRBD1 is untestable without DNA. Germline V CDR1 and CDR2: KGHSH, LQKENI. CDR3 length equals 16 residues. CDR3 sequence reads: CASFPLGTVSLNEQFF.

CDR3 in amino acids: CASSSSAGELFF. This chain links TRBV5-1 with TRBJ2-2. The CDR3 extends over 12 amino acids. Germline V lookup: CDR1 SGHRS, CDR2 YFSETQ.

The chain combines TRBV6-1 with TRBJ2-7. Germline assignment: CDR1 MNHNS and CDR2 SASEGT. This CDR3 comprises 11 residues. The chain's CDR3 is CASSDAGMQYF.

V is TRBV9 and J is TRBJ2-5; the D call of TRBD1 rests on TCRdb alone, since no DNA is present to check it. The CDR3 covers 15 residues. CDR1 and CDR2 (germline): SGDLS, YYNGEE. CDR3 in amino acids: CASSVKGQGSETQYF.

The rearrangement links TRBV4-3 to TRBJ2-7. CDR3 length equals 16 residues. Germline-derived CDR1 and CDR2 are LGHNA and YSLEER. CDR3 in amino acids: CASSQAFGQETYEQYF.

The genes are TRBV30 and TRBJ1-1. This CDR3 contains 13 residues. Germline loops: CDR1 GTSNPN, CDR2 SVGIG (reference sequence). CDR3 amino acids: CACNGQTNTEAFF.

V and J are TRBV19 and TRBJ2-2; TCRdb proposes TRBD2, but this gene call is untestable without DNA. The CDR3 is 15 amino acids. The germline gives CDR1 LNHDA, CDR2 SQIVND (reference sequence). The CDR3 here is CASRKREDHTGELFF.

The chain is built from TRBV5-1 and TRBJ2-1; checking the TCRdb D call of TRBD2 is not possible without DNA. Per the germline V gene, CDR1 is SGHRS and CDR2 is YFSETQ. CDR3 size: 16 residues. The CDR3 sequence: CASNSIPGLSYNEQFF. The full variable domain, completed using reference TRBV5-1 and TRBJ2-1, is KAGVTQTPRYLIKTRGQQVTLSCSPISGHRSVSWYQQTPGQGLQFLFEYFSETQRNKGNFPGRFSGRQFSNSRSEMNVSTLELGDSALYLCASNSIPGLSYNEQFFGPGTRLTVL.

V is TRBV20-1 and J is TRBJ2-7; TCRdb's D call, TRBD2, is unchecked because there is no DNA. CDR3 length: 15 residues. The germline CDR1 and CDR2 sequences are DFQATT and SNEGSKA (reference sequence). The chain's CDR3 is CSASNPGLSSYEQYF.

V and J are TRBV29-1 and TRBJ2-1; with no DNA, the TCRdb D assignment of TRBD1 cannot be verified. The CDR3 has 12 amino acids. Germline CDR1 is SQVTM and CDR2 is ANQGSEA. The CDR3 sequence is CSVGQGSDEQFF.

The chain carries TRBV14 and TRBJ2-5; no DNA is available, so the TRBD2 call from TCRdb remains unchecked. The CDR3 loop spans 15 amino acids. Germline values: CDR1 SGHDN, CDR2 FVKESK. The CDR3 is CASSQIPGLEETQYF.

The chain is built from TRBV27 and TRBJ2-7; TCRdb calls TRBD1, which cannot be checked without DNA. CDR1 and CDR2 (germline): MNHEY, SMNVEV (reference sequence). This CDR3 contains 14 residues. Here the CDR3 reads CASSTFRQTYEQYF.

The chain combines TRBV6-5 with TRBJ2-1; TCRdb's D call, TRBD2, is unchecked because there is no DNA. Germline V CDR1 and CDR2: MNHEY, SVGAGI. The length of the CDR3 is 15 residues. The CDR3: CASSYALAEDNEQFF.

The CDR3 reads CSARGPDISNEQFF. This chain uses TRBV20-1 with TRBJ2-1; TCRdb designates TRBD1, a call that cannot be tested without DNA. Germline CDR1 and CDR2: DFQATT and SNEGSKA (reference sequence). CDR3 length: 14 amino acids.

This chain links TRBV12-3 or TRBV12-4 with TRBJ2-3; lacking DNA, the TRBD2 call made by TCRdb goes unchecked. This CDR3 contains 14 residues. The CDR3 spells CASSYGVLEYTQYF.

The chain is built from TRBV7-9 and TRBJ2-7; the TCRdb D gene call, TRBD2, has no DNA to confirm it. The CDR3 is 15 residues long. From germline, CDR1 is SEHNR and CDR2 FQNEAQ (reference sequence). The CDR3 reads CASSLRAGGVDEQYF.

The V and J genes are TRBV6-5 and TRBJ1-2; TCRdb calls TRBD1, which cannot be checked without DNA. The CDR3 sequence is 13 residues long. Germline-derived CDR1 and CDR2 are MNHEY and SVGAGI. The CDR3 reads CASEGVSLYGYTF.

The chain recombines TRBV27 with TRBJ1-1; the D call from TCRdb, TRBD1, cannot be confirmed without DNA. CDR3 length: 12 residues. Looked up from germline, CDR1 is MNHEY and CDR2 is SMNVEV (reference sequence). CDR3 sequence reads: CASSFGQGKAFF.

This CDR3 is CAAQVRERSYNEQFF. The J gene is TRBJ2-1, the V gene TRBV7-9; TCRdb names TRBD2, which stays unverified in the absence of DNA. Germline CDR1 reads SEHNR; CDR2 reads FQNEAQ (reference sequence). The CDR3 consists of 15 residues.

The chain carries TRBV6-5 and TRBJ2-1; TCRdb's assignment of TRBD2 cannot be checked, as there is no DNA. The CDR3 covers 13 residues. Germline CDR1 is MNHEY and CDR2 is SVGAGI. The CDR3 sequence is CASSYVGGREQFF.

V gene TRBV6-5 combines with J gene TRBJ2-5. CDR1 and CDR2 from the germline V gene are MNHEY and SVGAGI. The CDR3 is 12 amino acids. CDR3 in amino acids: CASKQRQETQYF.

V usage is TRBV3-1 and J usage is TRBJ2-2. Germline CDR1 and CDR2: LGHDT and YNNKEL (reference sequence). The CDR3 covers 15 residues. CDR3 in amino acids: CASSQGSGNTGELFF. Filled out from reference TRBV3-1 and TRBJ2-2, the complete variable domain reads DTAVSQTPKYLVTQMGNDKSIKCEQNLGHDTMYWYKQDSKKFLKIMFSYNNKELIINETVPNRFSPKSPDKAHLNLHINSLELGDSAVYFCASSQGSGNTGELFFGEGSRLTVL.

The rearrangement links TRBV24-1 to TRBJ2-2; TCRdb proposes TRBD1, but this gene call is untestable without DNA. Per the germline V gene, CDR1 is KGHDR and CDR2 is SFDVKD. This CDR3 has 16 amino acids. The CDR3 here is CATSDFGQPGGGELFF.

V gene TRBV27 combines with J gene TRBJ2-3; TCRdb outputs TRBD2, but without DNA this stays unchecked. The CDR3 extends over 20 amino acids. Germline CDR1 and CDR2: MNHEY and SMNVEV (reference sequence). CDR3 sequence: CASSPPGVAGGFPLFDTQYF.

This chain uses TRBV27 with TRBJ2-3; TCRdb calls TRBD2, which cannot be checked without DNA. The CDR3 sequence is 16 residues long. Looked up from germline, CDR1 is MNHEY and CDR2 is SMNVEV (reference sequence). CDR3 sequence: CASSSWGREDPDTQYF.

The chain couples TRBV29-1 to TRBJ2-1; the TRBD2 assignment by TCRdb is unverifiable without DNA. The germline V gene encodes CDR1 SQVTM and CDR2 ANQGSEA. The CDR3 runs 15 residues. This chain's CDR3 is CSLLVAGRSYNEQFF.

This CDR3 is CASSSVGVRSYNEQFF. The chain joins TRBV12-3 or TRBV12-4 to TRBJ2-1. The CDR3 is made up of 16 amino acids.

The J gene is TRBJ2-5, the V gene TRBV12-3 or TRBV12-4; without DNA, the TCRdb call of TRBD2 cannot be checked. The length of the CDR3 is 17 residues. CDR3 residues: CASSLGLAGGPWETQYF.

The J gene is TRBJ2-3, the V gene TRBV7-2; the D call of TRBD2 rests on TCRdb alone, since no DNA is present to check it. This CDR3 comprises 21 residues. Per the germline V gene, CDR1 is SGHTA and CDR2 is FQGNSA. CDR3 sequence reads: CASSLAFVRGLAGGPRDTQYF.

The gene calls are TRBV27 and TRBJ2-7; the TRBD1 assignment by TCRdb is unverifiable without DNA. The germline V gene encodes CDR1 MNHEY and CDR2 SMNVEV (reference sequence). This CDR3 contains 15 residues. CDR3 loop: CASRLAVGAGYEQYF.

The V and J genes are TRBV5-1 and TRBJ2-3; without DNA, the TCRdb call of TRBD1 cannot be checked. The length of the CDR3 is 15 residues. Germline CDR1 SGHRS, CDR2 YFSETQ. The CDR3 loop is CASSLVMTDTDTQYF. Together with reference TRBV5-1 and TRBJ2-3, the CDR3 gives the full variable domain: KAGVTQTPRYLIKTRGQQVTLSCSPISGHRSVSWYQQTPGQGLQFLFEYFSETQRNKGNFPGRFSGRQFSNSRSEMNVSTLELGDSALYLCASSLVMTDTDTQYFGPGTRLTVL.